Below, 8 T cell receptor beta chains from the same sample are listed, as sequenced in a study of blood T cell repertoires in COVID-19. Data came from immunoSEQ multiplex PCR; TCRdb stores just in-frame clones and leaves some out. The table lists some 300,000 clones, around 92% of them singletons. Sample: PBMCs or T cells enriched from blood (not recorded which). These TCRs come from a woman aged 45-60 years who had been exposed to COVID-19.

The rearrangement joins TRBV19 to TRBJ1-5; 7 bases are shared with TRBD1. Germline V lookup: CDR1 LNHDA, CDR2 SQIVND (reference sequence). This CDR3 has 15 residues. Losses at the gene ends were 6 bases for V and 3 bases for J; bases not matched to a gene: 8. The CDR3 nucleotides are TGTGCCAGTAGCGTCGACAGGGCGCTCAATCAGCCCCAGCATTTT. Encoded protein: CASSVDRALNQPQHF.

The rearrangement joins TRBV27 to TRBJ2-7; D gene ambiguous. CDR1 and CDR2 (germline): MNHEY, SMNVEV (reference sequence). V dropped 2 bases and J dropped 3 bases, with 11 bases sitting between them. This CDR3 is built from 14 residues. The CDR3 DNA is TGTGCCAGCAGTTTAGGAGCCCTGAACTACGAGCAGTACTTC. The encoded protein is CASSLGALNYEQYF.

This chain joins TRBV19 and TRBJ2-5; TRBD1 matches 7 bases. CDR3 size: 13 residues. CDR1 and CDR2 from the germline V gene are LNHDA and SQIVND (reference sequence). V lost 3 bases to trimming and J lost 5 bases; unmatched junction nucleotides: 3. The CDR3 nucleotides are TGTGCCAGTAGTATGAACAGGGGTGAGACCCAGTACTTC. This sequence encodes CASSMNRGETQYF.

The chain couples TRBV29-1 to TRBJ2-3, with TRBD2 identical over 10 bases. Trimming cost V 7 bases and J 4 bases; bases outside gene matches: 11. Looked up from germline, CDR1 is SQVTM and CDR2 is ANQGSEA. CDR3 size: 15 residues. As DNA, the CDR3 is TGCAGCGGGAGGCTTGAGCGGGGGGGTGCAGATACGCAGTATTTT. Residues: CSGRLERGGADTQYF.

This chain joins TRBV4-1 and TRBJ2-1; 9 bases agree with TRBD2. CDR3 length: 14 amino acids. Trimming removed 1 base from V and 9 bases from J; junction bases left unmatched: 4. Germline V gene lookup returns CDR1 MGHRA and CDR2 YSYEKL. The DNA of the CDR3 is TGCGCCAGCAGCCAAGCGGGACTAGCCAGTGAGCAGTTCTTC. This encodes CASSQAGLASEQFF.

There are a few counts of this clone. The CDR3 region has the DNA TGCGCCAGCAGTCAGACTAGCGGGGGGGCAGTAGAGCAGTTCTTC. Translated: CASSQTSGGAVEQFF. The chain uses TRBV5-1 and TRBJ2-1; 14 bases match TRBD2. The CDR3 has 15 residues. Germline V gene sequence: CDR1 SGHRS, CDR2 YFSETQ. The V gene end was trimmed by 5 bases and the J gene end by 10 bases; junction bases not matched to a gene: 8.

This chain joins TRBV6-4 and TRBJ1-1; no definite D call. This CDR3 region has 13 residues. V lost 3 bases and J 0 bases, leaving 5 bases between the germline ends. Germline values: CDR1 MRHNA, CDR2 SNTAGT. The CDR3 loop is CASSESVNTEAFF. CDR3 DNA sequence: TGTGCCAGCAGTGAGTCAGTGAACACTGAAGCTTTCTTT.

This chain uses TRBV4-1 with TRBJ1-1; D ambiguous. The germline V gene has CDR1 MGHRA and CDR2 YSYEKL. Trimming cost V 9 bases and J 0 bases, with 8 bases left between them. The CDR3 runs to 12 residues. The CDR3 region is CASQNMNTEAFF. The CDR3 bases are TGCGCCAGTCAGAACATGAACACTGAAGCTTTCTTT.